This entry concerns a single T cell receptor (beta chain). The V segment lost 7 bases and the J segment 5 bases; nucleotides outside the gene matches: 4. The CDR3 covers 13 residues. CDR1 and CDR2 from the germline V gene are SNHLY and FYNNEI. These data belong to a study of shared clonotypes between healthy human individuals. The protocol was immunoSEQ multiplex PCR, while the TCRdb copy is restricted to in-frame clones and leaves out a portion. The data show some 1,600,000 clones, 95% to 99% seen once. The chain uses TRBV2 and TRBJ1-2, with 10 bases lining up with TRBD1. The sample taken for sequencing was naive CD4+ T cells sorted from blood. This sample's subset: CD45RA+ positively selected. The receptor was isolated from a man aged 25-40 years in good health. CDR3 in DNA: TGTGCCAGCAATGACAGGGGGCTTTATGGCTACACCTTC. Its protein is CASNDRGLYGYTF.